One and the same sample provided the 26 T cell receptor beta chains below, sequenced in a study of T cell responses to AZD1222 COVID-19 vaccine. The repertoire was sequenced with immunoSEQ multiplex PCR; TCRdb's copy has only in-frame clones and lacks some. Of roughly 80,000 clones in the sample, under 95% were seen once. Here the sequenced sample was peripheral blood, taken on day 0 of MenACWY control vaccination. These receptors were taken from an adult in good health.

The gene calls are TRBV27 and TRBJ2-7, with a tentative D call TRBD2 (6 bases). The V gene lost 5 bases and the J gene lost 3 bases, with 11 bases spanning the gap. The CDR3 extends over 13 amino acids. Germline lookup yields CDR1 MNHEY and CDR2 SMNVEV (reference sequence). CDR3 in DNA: TGTGCCAGCAGTGGAGGGGAATACTACGAGCAGTACTTC. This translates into CASSGGEYYEQYF.

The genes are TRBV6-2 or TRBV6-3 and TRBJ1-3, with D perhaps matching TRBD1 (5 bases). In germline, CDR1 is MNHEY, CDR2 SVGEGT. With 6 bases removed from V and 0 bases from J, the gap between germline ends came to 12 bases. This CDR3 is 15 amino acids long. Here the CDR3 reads CASRYQGASGNTIYF. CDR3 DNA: TGTGCCAGCAGATACCAGGGCGCCTCTGGAAACACCATATATTTT.

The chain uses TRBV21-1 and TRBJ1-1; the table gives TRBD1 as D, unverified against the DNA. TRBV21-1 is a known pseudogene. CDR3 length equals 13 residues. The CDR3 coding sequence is TGTGCCAGCAGCTCAACAGGGGTGGTTGAAGCTTTCTTT. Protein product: CASSSTGVVEAFF.

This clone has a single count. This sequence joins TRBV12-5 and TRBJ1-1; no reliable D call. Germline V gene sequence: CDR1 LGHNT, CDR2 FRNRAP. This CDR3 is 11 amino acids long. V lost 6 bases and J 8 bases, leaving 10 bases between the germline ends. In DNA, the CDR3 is TGTGCTAGTGGATTAATTGAGGAAGCTTTCTTT. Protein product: CASGLIEEAFF.

The CDR3 region has the DNA TGTGCCAGCAGTTTTCAGGGAGCCTACGAGCAGTACTTC. Translation: CASSFQGAYEQYF. The genes are TRBV12-3 or TRBV12-4 and TRBJ2-7; D may correspond to TRBD1 or TRBD2 (5 bases each). V lost 3 bases and J lost 2, with 8 bases in between. This CDR3 region has 13 residues.

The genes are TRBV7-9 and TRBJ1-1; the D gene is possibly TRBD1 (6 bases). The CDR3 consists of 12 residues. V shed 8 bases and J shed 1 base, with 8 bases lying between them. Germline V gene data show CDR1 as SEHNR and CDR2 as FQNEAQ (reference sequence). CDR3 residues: CASEQGNTEAFF. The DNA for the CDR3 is TGTGCCAGCGAACAGGGGAACACTGAAGCTTTCTTT.

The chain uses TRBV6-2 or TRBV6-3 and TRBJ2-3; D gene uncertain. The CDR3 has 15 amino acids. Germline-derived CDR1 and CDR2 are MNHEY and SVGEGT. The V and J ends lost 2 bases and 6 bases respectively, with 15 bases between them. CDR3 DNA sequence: TGTGCCAGCAGTTACAGTACGGTGGAATTCGATACGCAGTATTTT. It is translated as CASSYSTVEFDTQYF.

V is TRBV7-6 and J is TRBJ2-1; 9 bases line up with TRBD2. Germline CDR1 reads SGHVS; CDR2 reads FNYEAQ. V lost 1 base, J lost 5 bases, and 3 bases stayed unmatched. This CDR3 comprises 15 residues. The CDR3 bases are TGTGCCAGCAGCTTAGGAGTAGCGGGGGACAATGAGCAGTTCTTC. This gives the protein CASSLGVAGDNEQFF.

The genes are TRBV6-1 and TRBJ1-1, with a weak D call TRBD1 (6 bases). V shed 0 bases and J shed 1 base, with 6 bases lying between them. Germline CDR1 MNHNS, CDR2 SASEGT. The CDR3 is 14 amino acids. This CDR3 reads CASSEAGGNTEAFF. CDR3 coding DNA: TGTGCCAGCAGTGAAGCAGGGGGGAACACTGAAGCTTTCTTT.

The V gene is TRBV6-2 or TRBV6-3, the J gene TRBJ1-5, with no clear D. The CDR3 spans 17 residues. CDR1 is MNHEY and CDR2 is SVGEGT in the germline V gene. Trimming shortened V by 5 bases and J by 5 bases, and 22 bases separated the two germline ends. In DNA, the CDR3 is TGTGCCAGCAGTGAGGAGGTCAGGATCCTTCGAGATCAGCCCCAGCATTTT. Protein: CASSEEVRILRDQPQHF.

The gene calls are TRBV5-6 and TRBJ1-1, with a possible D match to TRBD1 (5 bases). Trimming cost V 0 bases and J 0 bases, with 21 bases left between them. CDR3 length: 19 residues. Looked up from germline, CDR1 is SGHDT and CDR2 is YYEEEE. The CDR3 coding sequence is TGTGCCAGCAGCTTGGGGGAACTGCGTCGGGGACGCCTGAACACTGAAGCTTTCTTT. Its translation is CASSLGELRRGRLNTEAFF.

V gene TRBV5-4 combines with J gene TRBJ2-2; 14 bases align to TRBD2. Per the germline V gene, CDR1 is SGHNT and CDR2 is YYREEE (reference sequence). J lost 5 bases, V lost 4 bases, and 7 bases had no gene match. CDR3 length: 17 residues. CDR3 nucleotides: TGTGCCAGCAGCAAAGGAGGGACTAGCGGGAGTACCGGGGAGCTGTTTTTT. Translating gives CASSKGGTSGSTGELFF.

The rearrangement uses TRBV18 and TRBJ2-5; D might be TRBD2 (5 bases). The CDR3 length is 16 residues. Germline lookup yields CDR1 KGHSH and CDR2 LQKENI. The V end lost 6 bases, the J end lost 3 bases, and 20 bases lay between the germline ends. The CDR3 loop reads CASSVVEAAAKETQYF. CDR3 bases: TGTGCCAGCTCCGTAGTGGAGGCAGCAGCCAAAGAGACCCAGTACTTC.

CDR3 region: CASSLGWGTQETQYF. The DNA for the CDR3 is TGTGCCAGCAGCTTAGGCTGGGGGACCCAAGAGACCCAGTACTTC. This chain connects TRBV11-2 to TRBJ2-5; D may be TRBD1 or TRBD2 (5 bases each). Germline V gene data show CDR1 as SGHAT and CDR2 as FQNNGV. V lost 1 base and J lost 1, with 10 bases in between. CDR3 length: 15 amino acids.

The CDR3 DNA follows: TGTGCCAGTAGTATAAGACGGGACTTAATCAATCAGCCCCAGCATTTT. Amino acids: CASSIRRDLINQPQHF. The V call is TRBV19, the J call TRBJ1-5; D is possibly TRBD1 (5 bases). V lost 2 bases and J 3 bases, leaving 14 bases between the germline ends. CDR1 is LNHDA, CDR2 SQIVND, per germline (reference sequence). The CDR3 consists of 16 residues.

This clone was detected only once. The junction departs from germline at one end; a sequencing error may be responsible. CDR3: CASCFDWVVDVTYGYTF. The DNA of the CDR3 is TGTGCCAGCTGTTTTGACTGGGTGGTGGATGTTACCTATGGCTACACCTTC. The V and J genes are TRBV28 and TRBJ1-2; no clear D. The CDR3 has 17 residues. Germline V gene data show CDR1 as MDHEN and CDR2 as SYDVKM.

This chain's CDR3 is CASSISADPWEQYF. CDR3 bases: TGTGCCAGTAGTATTTCGGCGGACCCCTGGGAGCAGTACTTC. J is TRBJ2-7 and V is TRBV19; D is uncertain. V was shortened by 3 bases and J by 7 bases, with 16 bases between the two germline ends. CDR3 length: 14 residues. Germline loops: CDR1 LNHDA, CDR2 SQIVND (reference sequence).

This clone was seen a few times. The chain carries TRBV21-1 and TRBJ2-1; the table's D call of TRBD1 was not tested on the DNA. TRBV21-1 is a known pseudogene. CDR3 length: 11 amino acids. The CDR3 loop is CASSMGREQFF. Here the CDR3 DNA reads TGTGCCAGCAGCATGGGGCGCGAGCAGTTCTTC.

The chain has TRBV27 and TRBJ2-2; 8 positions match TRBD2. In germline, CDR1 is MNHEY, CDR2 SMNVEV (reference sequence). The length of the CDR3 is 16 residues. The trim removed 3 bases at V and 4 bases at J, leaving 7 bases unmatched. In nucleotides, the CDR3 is TGTGCCAGCAGTTTGTATGGGGCGGGGGGCACCGGGGAGCTGTTTTTT. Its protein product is CASSLYGAGGTGELFF.

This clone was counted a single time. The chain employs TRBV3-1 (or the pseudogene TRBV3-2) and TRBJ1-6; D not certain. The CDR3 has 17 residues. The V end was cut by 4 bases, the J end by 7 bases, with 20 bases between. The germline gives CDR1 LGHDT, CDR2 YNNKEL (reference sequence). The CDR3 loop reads CASSLSGGSRANSPLHF. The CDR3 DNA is TGTGCCAGCAGCCTGAGTGGAGGTTCCCGGGCGAATTCACCCCTCCACTTT.

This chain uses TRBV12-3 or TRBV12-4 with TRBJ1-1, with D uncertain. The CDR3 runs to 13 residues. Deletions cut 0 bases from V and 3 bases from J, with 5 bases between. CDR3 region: CASSLAGDTEAFF. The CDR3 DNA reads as TGTGCCAGCAGTTTAGCTGGGGACACTGAAGCTTTCTTT.

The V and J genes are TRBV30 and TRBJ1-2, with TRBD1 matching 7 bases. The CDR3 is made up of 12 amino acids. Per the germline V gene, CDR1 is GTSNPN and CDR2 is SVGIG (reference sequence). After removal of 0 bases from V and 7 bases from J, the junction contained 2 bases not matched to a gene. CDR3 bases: TGTGCCTGGAGTGTACAGGGGACTGGCTACACCTTC. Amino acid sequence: CAWSVQGTGYTF. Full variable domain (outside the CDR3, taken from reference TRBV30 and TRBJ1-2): SQTIHQWPATLVQPVGSPLSLECTVEGTSNPNLYWYRQAAGRGLQLLFYSVGIGQISSEVPQNLSASRPQDRQFILSSKKLLLSDSGFYLCAWSVQGTGYTFGSGTRLTVV.

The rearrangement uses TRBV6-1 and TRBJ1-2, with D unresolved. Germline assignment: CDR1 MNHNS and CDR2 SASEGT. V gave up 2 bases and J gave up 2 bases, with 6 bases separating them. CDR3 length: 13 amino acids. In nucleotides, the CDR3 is TGTGCCAGCAGTGAAAGGCCGAACTATGGCTACACCTTC. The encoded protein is CASSERPNYGYTF.

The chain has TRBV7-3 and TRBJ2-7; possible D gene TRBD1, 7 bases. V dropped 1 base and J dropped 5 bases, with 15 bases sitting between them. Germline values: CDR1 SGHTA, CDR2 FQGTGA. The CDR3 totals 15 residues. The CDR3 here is CASSLSGGTVNEQYF. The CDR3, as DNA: TGTGCCAGCAGCTTAAGTGGGGGGACAGTCAACGAGCAGTACTTC.

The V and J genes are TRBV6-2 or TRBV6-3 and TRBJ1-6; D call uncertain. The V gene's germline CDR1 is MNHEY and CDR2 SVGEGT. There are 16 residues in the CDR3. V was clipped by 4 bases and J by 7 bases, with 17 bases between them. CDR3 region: CASSSPGPIGNSPLHF. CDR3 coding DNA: TGTGCCAGCAGTTCTCCAGGTCCAATTGGGAATTCACCCCTCCACTTT.

Written as DNA, the CDR3 is TGTGCCAGTACCACTGCTGTCAGGGGTAATTCACCCCTCCACTTT. Protein product: CASTTAVRGNSPLHF. The chain couples TRBV19 to TRBJ1-6, with D perhaps TRBD1 (6 bases). This CDR3 contains 15 residues. Trimming removed 7 bases from V and 6 bases from J, with 16 bases in between. Germline V gene data show CDR1 as LNHDA and CDR2 as SQIVND (reference sequence).